These 17 T cell receptor beta chains came from one sample sequenced in a study of shared clonotypes between healthy human individuals. Naive-designated CD8 cells lacked CD45RO, were positively enriched for CCR7, and omitted terminally differentiated effector memory CD45RA+ cells. Profiled with immunoSEQ multiplex PCR; TCRdb holds only in-frame clones, not every one. The sample carries roughly 1,800,000 clones, about 95% recorded once. Sequenced sample: naive CD8+ T cells sorted from blood. The receptor set was obtained from a man between 18 and 35 years old in good health.

The chain carries TRBV11-2 and TRBJ2-7; the D call may be TRBD1 or TRBD2 (5 bases each). V was clipped by 5 bases and J by 8 bases, with 13 bases between them. Germline V CDR1 and CDR2: SGHAT, FQNNGV. The CDR3 is made up of 12 amino acids. The CDR3 spells CASSPVGDQQYF. The CDR3 DNA sequence: TGTGCCAGCAGCCCGGTGGGGGATCAGCAGTACTTC.

The chain links TRBV4-1 to TRBJ2-5, with 7 positions matching TRBD1. In germline, CDR1 is MGHRA, CDR2 YSYEKL. J gave up 5 bases and V 5 bases, and 8 bases lay outside the gene matches. This CDR3 contains 14 residues. In DNA form, the CDR3 reads TGCGCCAGCAGCGTCCGACAGGGTTGGGAGACCCAGTACTTC. Its protein is CASSVRQGWETQYF.

This clone showed up just once. The chain employs TRBV12-5 and TRBJ1-2; D ambiguous. V lost 2 bases and J 1 base, leaving 8 bases between the germline ends. The CDR3 consists of 14 residues. CDR1 is LGHNT and CDR2 is FRNRAP in the germline V gene. CDR3 nucleotide sequence: TGTGCTAGTGGTTTGTTTGACATTAACTATGGCTACACCTTC. Its translation: CASGLFDINYGYTF.

The chain links TRBV6-4 to TRBJ2-7, with D perhaps given as TRBD1 or TRBD2 (5 bases each). The CDR3 length is 17 residues. Germline V CDR1 and CDR2: MRHNA, SNTAGT. Trimming shortened V by 3 bases and J by 9 bases, and 27 bases separated the two germline ends. The CDR3 bases are TGTGCCAGCAGTGATCCGGGACGGACCGTCCTACGAGCGTGGCAGTACTTC. It yields the protein CASSDPGRTVLRAWQYF.

The chain couples TRBV6-1 to TRBJ2-6; TRBD1 or TRBD2 may be the D gene (6 bases each). This CDR3 has 17 residues. V lost 2 bases to trimming and J lost 0 bases, with 11 bases between them. The germline CDR1 and CDR2 sequences are MNHNS and SASEGT. The CDR3 spells CASSELRGVSGANVLTF. The CDR3 nucleotides are TGTGCCAGCAGTGAATTAAGGGGGGTCTCTGGGGCCAACGTCCTGACTTTC.

This clone was observed once. The J gene is TRBJ2-7, the V gene TRBV6-5, with no clear D. The germline CDR1 and CDR2 sequences are MNHEY and SVGAGI. V shed 8 bases and J shed 5 bases, with 22 bases lying between them. The CDR3 is 15 amino acids. The CDR3 DNA reads as TGTGCCAGCTGTAGTATTGGCGGTAAGGGCGACGAGCAGTACTTC. This translates into CASCSIGGKGDEQYF.

This clone has just one count. The genes are TRBV7-8 and TRBJ2-5; 13 bases are a match to TRBD2. The CDR3 has 18 amino acids. V trimming: 0 bases; J trimming: 5 bases; junction bases outside the gene matches: 9. Germline V gene sequence: CDR1 SGHVS, CDR2 FQNEAQ. The CDR3: CASSLAWTSGSISETQYF. The CDR3 DNA sequence: TGTGCCAGCAGCTTAGCTTGGACTAGCGGGAGTATATCGGAGACCCAGTACTTC.

The rearrangement links TRBV7-8 to TRBJ1-2; the D gene is possibly TRBD1 (5 bases). Germline V lookup: CDR1 SGHVS, CDR2 FQNEAQ. The germline V and J ends were trimmed by 4 bases and 6 bases, with 15 bases remaining between them. The CDR3 contains 14 residues. CDR3 amino acids: CASSSDPGTHGYTF. For the CDR3, the DNA is TGTGCCAGCAGCTCGGACCCCGGGACTCATGGCTACACCTTC.

The chain employs TRBV7-9 and TRBJ1-1; 7 bases align to TRBD1. The CDR3 has 15 residues. CDR1 and CDR2 (germline): SEHNR, FQNEAQ (reference sequence). Trimming took 5 bases from V and 6 from J; bases not matched to a gene: 12. The CDR3 reads CASSLVAGGESEAFF. The CDR3 DNA sequence: TGTGCCAGCAGCCTAGTGGCAGGGGGGGAGTCTGAAGCTTTCTTT.

The V and J genes are TRBV28 and TRBJ2-4; 8 bases fit TRBD1. This CDR3 has 19 residues. Germline V CDR1 and CDR2: MDHEN, SYDVKM. Trimming at V came to 5 bases and at J to 7 bases, leaving 22 bases not matched to a gene. The CDR3 reads CASSPERYLQGGSRNIQYF. The CDR3 DNA follows: TGTGCCAGCAGTCCCGAAAGATACCTACAGGGGGGAAGTCGGAACATTCAGTACTTC.

This clone was seen more than once but under ten times. This sequence joins TRBV7-6 and TRBJ2-7; D call uncertain. The germline V gene has CDR1 SGHVS and CDR2 FNYEAQ. The V end was cut by 1 base, the J end by 3 bases, with 19 bases between. The CDR3 length is 17 residues. The CDR3 spells CASSLVASEGGLYEQYF. Here the CDR3 DNA reads TGTGCCAGCAGCTTAGTTGCCTCCGAAGGTGGTCTCTACGAGCAGTACTTC.

This clone was observed a single time. The J gene is TRBJ2-7, the V gene TRBV4-1; D is unresolved. The CDR3 is 15 amino acids. Trimming shortened V by 0 bases and J by 4 bases, and 13 bases separated the two germline ends. The germline CDR1 and CDR2 sequences are MGHRA and YSYEKL. CDR3 loop: CASSQESGLQYEQYF. CDR3 nucleotides: TGCGCCAGCAGCCAAGAATCGGGTTTGCAATACGAGCAGTACTTC.

The gene calls are TRBV29-1 and TRBJ2-2; D gene unclear. Germline-derived CDR1 and CDR2 are SQVTM and ANQGSEA. This CDR3 contains 13 residues. Trimming took 4 bases from V and 0 from J, leaving 6 bases between them. The CDR3 DNA reads as TGCAGCGTTGGGCACTCGAACACCGGGGAGCTGTTTTTT. This gives the protein CSVGHSNTGELFF.

J is TRBJ2-5 and V is TRBV20-1, with D possibly TRBD2 on 6 matching bases. CDR1 DFQATT and CDR2 SNEGSKA come from the germline V gene (reference sequence). The CDR3 spans 11 residues. The CDR3 DNA reads as TGCCGGAGGGGCCCCCAAGAGACCCAGTACTTC. Protein sequence: CRRGPQETQYF.

This chain links TRBV11-1 with TRBJ1-2; D gene ambiguous. Trimming took off 1 base at V and 4 bases at J, with 7 bases between the two ends. The CDR3 covers 13 residues. The germline gives CDR1 SGHAT, CDR2 FQDESV (reference sequence). For the CDR3, the DNA is TGTGCCAGCAGCTTAGACGGAATCTATGGCTACACCTTC. This codes for CASSLDGIYGYTF. The variable domain in full, with the rest retrieved from reference TRBV11-1 and TRBJ1-2, is EAEVAQSPRYKITEKSQAVAFWCDPISGHATLYWYRQILGQGPELLVQFQDESVVDDSQLPKDRFSAERLKGVDSTLKIQPAELGDSAMYLCASSLDGIYGYTFGSGTRLTVV.

The chain recombines TRBV19 with TRBJ2-4; unclear D gene. Germline CDR1 is LNHDA and CDR2 is SQIVND (reference sequence). V lost 3 bases and J 0 bases, leaving 9 bases between the germline ends. This CDR3 is 15 amino acids long. DNA of the CDR3: TGTGCCAGTAGTATGTCTCCGGTAGCCAAAAACATTCAGTACTTC. Protein: CASSMSPVAKNIQYF.

The rearrangement uses TRBV27 and TRBJ2-7, with TRBD2 matching over 7 bases. V dropped 3 bases and J dropped 2; count of bases not matched to a gene: 7. The germline gives CDR1 MNHEY, CDR2 SMNVEV (reference sequence). The CDR3 spans 15 residues. CDR3 sequence reads: CASSLGLSAAYEQYF. In DNA form, the CDR3 reads TGTGCCAGCAGTTTGGGACTATCAGCAGCCTACGAGCAGTACTTC.